The present T cell receptor (beta chain) was sequenced within a study of technical replicates of blood from a handful of donors. Assay used: immunoSEQ multiplex PCR; TCRdb lists only in-frame clones, some missing. The sample includes over 70,000 clones, approximately 96% of them seen just once. CDR1 and CDR2 (germline): SNHLY, FYNNEI. There are 17 residues in the CDR3. V was pared by 5 bases and J by 1 base, with 17 bases between. The rearrangement links TRBV2 to TRBJ2-2, with D possibly matching TRBD2 (6 bases). Sequenced material: T cells isolated from PBMCs. The clonotype was recovered from a human donor in good health. CDR3: CASSSGFGLKNTGELFF. Written as DNA, the CDR3 is TGTGCCAGCAGTTCTGGATTTGGACTAAAGAACACCGGGGAGCTGTTTTTT.